The 17 T cell receptor beta chains below come from one sample, sequenced in a study of CD8+ T cells in alopecia areata. Once RNA had been extracted, it was reverse transcribed into cDNA to act as the sequencing template. The assay was immunoSEQ multiplex PCR, and TCRdb's table has in-frame clones only and misses some. The table has some 110,000 clones, 55% to 70% seen once. The sequenced material came from CD4+ T cells sorted from blood. The receptors here all came from a human donor in good health.

The chain joins TRBV27 to TRBJ2-7, with 8 nucleotides matching TRBD2. Looked up from germline, CDR1 is MNHEY and CDR2 is SMNVEV (reference sequence). This CDR3 is 15 amino acids long. Trimming took 7 bases from V and 0 from J; bases not matched to a gene: 8. The CDR3 loop reads CASTGSGGSSYEQYF. The DNA for the CDR3 is TGTGCCAGCACCGGCAGCGGGGGCTCCTCCTACGAGCAGTACTTC.

The CDR3, as DNA: TGTGCCAGCAGCTTGCTCGTCAGTCCCTACAATGAGCAGTTCTTC. Its translation is CASSLLVSPYNEQFF. This chain links TRBV5-6 with TRBJ2-1; D is unresolved. The CDR3 extends over 15 amino acids. Per germline, CDR1 SGHDT and CDR2 YYEEEE. Deletions cut 1 base from V and 2 bases from J, with 10 bases between. Supplemented by reference TRBV5-6 and TRBJ2-1, the full variable domain reads DAGVTQSPTHLIKTRGQQVTLRCSPKSGHDTVSWYQQALGQGPQFIFQYYEEEERQRGNFPDRFSGHQFPNYSSELNVNALLLGDSALYLCASSLLVSPYNEQFFGPGTRLTVL.

The chain is built from TRBV2 and TRBJ2-1, with D possibly TRBD2 on 7 matching bases. CDR1 SNHLY and CDR2 FYNNEI come from the germline V gene. CDR3 length equals 14 residues. V lost 8 bases to trimming and J lost 2 bases, with 13 bases between them. As DNA, the CDR3 is TGTGCCAGCGGAACGGGGGGCCCCTACAATGAGCAGTTCTTC. Residues: CASGTGGPYNEQFF.

The genes are TRBV30 and TRBJ1-5; 8 positions agree with TRBD1. The V gene end was trimmed by 3 bases and the J gene end by 2 bases; junction bases not matched to a gene: 9. The CDR3 sequence is 16 residues long. Germline V lookup: CDR1 GTSNPN, CDR2 SVGIG (reference sequence). CDR3 coding DNA: TGTGCCTGGAGCGATAAAAACAGGGGGGGCAATCAGCCCCAGCATTTT. Its protein product is CAWSDKNRGGNQPQHF.

This rearrangement joins TRBV7-9 to TRBJ1-1; weak D call: TRBD1 (6 bases). CDR1 SEHNR and CDR2 FQNEAQ come from the germline V gene (reference sequence). This CDR3 contains 15 residues. Trimming cost V 5 bases and J 1 base, with 14 bases left between them. CDR3 protein: CASSKPTGKNTEAFF. CDR3 in DNA: TGTGCCAGCAGCAAGCCTACAGGGAAGAACACTGAAGCTTTCTTT.

This clone occurred a few times. V is TRBV10-2 and J is TRBJ2-7; a possible D gene is TRBD2 (5 bases). The CDR3 spans 14 residues. The V end was cut by 7 bases, the J end by 2 bases, with 15 bases between. Germline loops: CDR1 WSHSY, CDR2 SAAADI. CDR3 bases: TGCGCCAGCAAGGAGCGAGCGGACGCCTACGAGCAGTACTTC. It codes for CASKERADAYEQYF.

The rearrangement uses TRBV29-1 and TRBJ1-1, with TRBD1 as a possible D gene (5 bases). The ends were cut back, 6 bases at V and 4 bases at J, with 24 bases in the middle. Germline V gene sequence: CDR1 SQVTM, CDR2 ANQGSEA. This CDR3 has 16 residues. The CDR3 region has the DNA TGCAGCGTCCCACACTATCAGACAGCTAGGGGCACTGAAGCTTTCTTT. Residues: CSVPHYQTARGTEAFF.

The V call is TRBV6-5, the J call TRBJ2-3; TRBD2 is a possible D gene (5 bases). The germline V gene has CDR1 MNHEY and CDR2 SVGAGI. Trimming left V 6 bases short and J 1 base short, with 14 bases between. The CDR3 loop spans 15 amino acids. The CDR3 region has the DNA TGTGCCAGCAGGCGAACTAGTAAGGGCACAGATACGCAGTATTTT. It is translated as CASRRTSKGTDTQYF.

The J gene is TRBJ1-5, the V gene TRBV19, with D maybe TRBD1 (5 bases). This CDR3 region has 15 residues. Trimming left V 6 bases short and J 0 bases short, with 12 bases between. CDR1 and CDR2 (germline): LNHDA, SQIVND (reference sequence). In DNA form, the CDR3 reads TGTGCCAGTAGCAACGAGGGGAATAGCAATCAGCCCCAGCATTTT. Its translation is CASSNEGNSNQPQHF. The full variable domain, rest sourced from reference TRBV19 and TRBJ1-5, is DGGITQSPKYLFRKEGQNVTLSCEQNLNHDAMYWYRQDPGQGLRLIYYSQIVNDFQKGDIAEGYSVSREKKESFPLTVTSAQKNPTAFYLCASSNEGNSNQPQHFGDGTRLSIL.

The V gene is TRBV29-1, the J gene TRBJ1-2; D remains ambiguous. V shed 3 bases and J shed 6 bases, with 8 bases lying between them. The CDR3 extends over 11 amino acids. Germline V gene lookup returns CDR1 SQVTM and CDR2 ANQGSEA. The CDR3 sequence is CSVERFNGYTF. CDR3 sequence (DNA): TGCAGCGTTGAGAGGTTCAATGGCTACACCTTC.

The genes are TRBV11-2 and TRBJ1-1, with 7 bases matching TRBD1. V gave up 4 bases and J gave up 4 bases; unmatched junction bases: 0. The CDR3 runs to 12 residues. Looked up from germline, CDR1 is SGHAT and CDR2 is FQNNGV. CDR3 residues: CASSWDSTEAFF. In nucleotides, the CDR3 is TGTGCCAGCAGCTGGGACAGCACTGAAGCTTTCTTT.

This clone has just one count. V gene TRBV30 combines with J gene TRBJ1-6, with TRBD1 matching 9 bases. The CDR3 loop spans 14 amino acids. J was trimmed by 9 bases and V by 5 bases; bases with no gene match: 8. CDR1 GTSNPN and CDR2 SVGIG come from the germline V gene (reference sequence). The CDR3 nucleotides are TGTGCCTGGGATACCACAGGGGGCAGTTCACCCCTCCACTTT. As protein: CAWDTTGGSSPLHF.

The chain carries TRBV15 and TRBJ1-2, with D possibly matching TRBD1 (5 bases). Germline assignment: CDR1 LNHNV and CDR2 YYDKDF (reference sequence). Trimming left V 6 bases short and J 7 bases short, with 21 bases between. This CDR3 has 15 amino acids. This CDR3 is CATSSTLGGEAGYTF. CDR3 DNA: TGTGCCACCAGTTCCACCCTCGGAGGGGAGGCTGGCTACACCTTC.

Remarks on this clone: Other DNA sequences in this specimen translate into the identical CDR3. This chain connects TRBV5-1 to TRBJ1-1; D is undetermined. Trimming took off 3 bases at V and 1 base at J, with 10 bases between the two ends. This CDR3 is built from 14 residues. CDR1 and CDR2 (germline): SGHRS, YFSETQ. CDR3 residues: CASSSRTANTEAFF. The CDR3 nucleotides are TGCGCCAGCAGCTCCAGGACGGCGAACACTGAAGCTTTCTTT.

Comments on this clone: The sample carries other DNA sequences with the same CDR3. V usage is TRBV6-5 and J usage is TRBJ1-5; D remains ambiguous. The V and J ends lost 2 bases and 0 bases respectively, with 2 bases between them. The CDR3 covers 13 residues. Per germline, CDR1 MNHEY and CDR2 SVGAGI. Here the CDR3 reads CASSYDSNQPQHF. CDR3 bases: TGTGCCAGCAGTTACGATAGCAATCAGCCCCAGCATTTT.

This rearrangement joins TRBV30 to TRBJ2-7; D remains ambiguous. Looked up from germline, CDR1 is GTSNPN and CDR2 is SVGIG (reference sequence). The CDR3 has 14 amino acids. Trimming took 0 bases from V and 2 from J, leaving 11 bases between them. CDR3 in amino acids: CAWSVVGTTYEQYF. The CDR3 nucleotides are TGTGCCTGGAGTGTGGTAGGTACCACCTACGAGCAGTACTTC.

This clone turned up a few times. This rearrangement joins TRBV29-1 to TRBJ1-1, with D perhaps TRBD1 (6 bases). This CDR3 comprises 12 residues. The germline V and J ends were trimmed by 8 bases and 2 bases, with 12 bases remaining between them. Germline V gene data show CDR1 as SQVTM and CDR2 as ANQGSEA. The CDR3 protein is CSHGQPNTEAFF. The CDR3 region has the DNA TGCAGCCACGGACAGCCAAACACTGAAGCTTTCTTT.